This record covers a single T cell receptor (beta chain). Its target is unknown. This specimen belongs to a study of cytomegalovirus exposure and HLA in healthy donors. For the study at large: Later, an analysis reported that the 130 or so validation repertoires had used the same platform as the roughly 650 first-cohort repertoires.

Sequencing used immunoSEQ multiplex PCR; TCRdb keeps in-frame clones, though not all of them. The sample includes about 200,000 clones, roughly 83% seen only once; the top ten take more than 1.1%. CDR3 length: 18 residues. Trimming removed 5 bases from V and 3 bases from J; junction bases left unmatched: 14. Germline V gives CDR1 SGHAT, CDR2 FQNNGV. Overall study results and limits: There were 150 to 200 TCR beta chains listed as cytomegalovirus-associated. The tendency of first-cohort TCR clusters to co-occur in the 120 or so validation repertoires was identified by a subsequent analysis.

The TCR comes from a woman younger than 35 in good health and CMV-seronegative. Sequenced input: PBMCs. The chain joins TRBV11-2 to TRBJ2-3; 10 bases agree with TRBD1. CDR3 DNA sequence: TGTGCCAGCAGCCAACCCGGGACAGGGGTCAGGACTACAGATACGCAGTATTTT. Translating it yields CASSQPGTGVRTTDTQYF.